Below, 19 T cell receptor beta chains from the same sample are listed, as sequenced in a study of Ad26.COV2.S vaccination and SARS-CoV-2 variants. Treatment of the sample: 15 to 20 received Ad26.COV2.S at low or high dose, single or two shots; about 5 received placebo; per-sample allocation not given. Sampling was performed 63 days after the first vaccine or placebo injection. TCRdb's copy holds only in-frame clones and misses some; the assay was immunoSEQ multiplex PCR. The data hold roughly 400,000 clones, with about 92% observed a single time. The material sequenced was peripheral blood, taken in a trial of Ad26.COV2.S vaccine versus placebo. The receptors shown here come from a person aged 18-65 years who received the Ad26.COV2.S COVID-19 vaccine or a placebo.

The CDR3 protein is CASSLMSRSSYNSPLHF. Written as DNA, the CDR3 is TGTGCCAGCAGCTTAATGTCACGCAGCTCCTATAATTCACCCCTCCACTTT. The chain is built from TRBV7-2 and TRBJ1-6, with unresolved D. The CDR3 extends over 17 amino acids. In germline, CDR1 is SGHTA, CDR2 FQGNSA. Trimming took off 2 bases at V and 0 bases at J, with 11 bases between the two ends.

The chain links TRBV7-9 to TRBJ2-5, with D possibly being TRBD1 (6 bases). The CDR3 covers 15 residues. V was shortened by 1 base and J by 3 bases, with 12 bases between the two germline ends. The germline CDR1 and CDR2 sequences are SEHNR and FQNEAQ (reference sequence). Here the CDR3 DNA reads TGTGCCAGCAGCTTAGTGGGGGACAAAGAAGAGACCCAGTACTTC. It translates to CASSLVGDKEETQYF.

CDR3 region: CASSQGLDSDSYEQYF. CDR3 coding DNA: TGCGCCAGCAGCCAAGGCTTAGACAGCGACTCCTACGAGCAGTACTTC. J is TRBJ2-7 and V is TRBV4-3, with a tentative D call TRBD1 (5 bases). V was trimmed by 1 base and J by 0 bases, leaving 13 bases between them. The CDR3 totals 16 residues. In germline, CDR1 is LGHNA, CDR2 YSLEER.

The gene calls are TRBV9 and TRBJ2-1; the match to TRBD1 covers 7 bases. The length of the CDR3 is 15 residues. The germline V gene encodes CDR1 SGDLS and CDR2 YYNGEE. Germline trimming cut 4 bases from V and 5 bases from J; bases unmatched to any gene: 9. CDR3 loop: CASSFRDSSNNEQFF. The CDR3 DNA is TGTGCCAGCAGCTTTCGGGACAGCTCGAACAATGAGCAGTTCTTC.

V is TRBV6-5 and J is TRBJ2-5, with 10 bases matching TRBD1. V shed 5 bases and J 4 bases; nucleotides not matched to a gene: 7. Germline V gives CDR1 MNHEY, CDR2 SVGAGI. The CDR3 sequence is 15 residues long. The CDR3 nucleotides read TGTGCCAGCAGTACCTCGGACAGGGGGGGAGAGACCCAGTACTTC. As protein: CASSTSDRGGETQYF.

J is TRBJ2-5 and V is TRBV28; 11 nucleotides line up with TRBD2. The CDR3 has 18 residues. Trimming cost V 1 base and J 2 bases; bases outside gene matches: 9. CDR1 is MDHEN, CDR2 SYDVKM, per germline. The CDR3 loop is CASSLFSLAGGFQETQYF. CDR3 in DNA: TGTGCCAGCAGTTTATTCTCCCTAGCGGGGGGTTTTCAAGAGACCCAGTACTTC.

The CDR3 DNA is TGTGCCAGCAGCGGACCCGCCGAGGAGACCCAGTACTTC. This translates into CASSGPAEETQYF. This chain uses TRBV9 with TRBJ2-5, with D uncertain. Germline CDR1 is SGDLS and CDR2 is YYNGEE. This CDR3 has 13 amino acids. V was shortened by 3 bases and J by 5 bases, with 11 bases between the two germline ends.

The chain is built from TRBV7-8 and TRBJ2-1; weak D call: TRBD2 (5 bases). The CDR3 extends over 12 amino acids. Germline loops: CDR1 SGHVS, CDR2 FQNEAQ. V gave up 7 bases and J gave up 5 bases, with 9 bases separating them. CDR3 residues: CASTDYDNEQFF. The CDR3 DNA is TGTGCCAGCACTGACTACGACAATGAGCAGTTCTTC.

This clone was observed once. This chain connects TRBV20-1 to TRBJ1-1; D unclear. CDR3 size: 10 residues. V was pared by 3 bases and J by 7 bases, with 6 bases between. Germline loops: CDR1 DFQATT, CDR2 SNEGSKA (reference sequence). Here the CDR3 reads CSASLSEAFF. The CDR3 DNA is TGCAGTGCTAGCCTTAGTGAAGCTTTCTTT.

The chain recombines TRBV4-3 with TRBJ2-3, with D perhaps given as TRBD1 or TRBD2 (6 bases each). This CDR3 is built from 19 residues. From germline, CDR1 is LGHNA and CDR2 YSLEER. Trimming took 1 base from V and 1 from J, leaving 21 bases between them. For the CDR3, the DNA is TGCGCCAGCAGCCAAGTTTCAGCAGGGGTTTGGGAGGGCACAGATACGCAGTATTTT. It specifies CASSQVSAGVWEGTDTQYF.

This chain links TRBV27 with TRBJ1-4; TRBD1 is a possible D gene (5 bases). There are 17 residues in the CDR3. With 3 bases removed from V and 0 bases from J, the gap between germline ends came to 14 bases. Germline V gives CDR1 MNHEY, CDR2 SMNVEV (reference sequence). The CDR3 here is CASSFGREAATNEKLFF. The CDR3 bases are TGTGCCAGCAGTTTTGGCAGGGAGGCCGCAACTAATGAAAAACTGTTTTTT.

This chain uses TRBV28 with TRBJ1-4; unclear D gene. Trimming shortened V by 4 bases and J by 7 bases, and 25 bases separated the two germline ends. This CDR3 region has 18 residues. Germline CDR1 is MDHEN and CDR2 is SYDVKM. CDR3 in DNA: TGTGCCAGCAGTTCTCAGGACCCTGAGGGCACCTGGGGTGAAAAACTGTTTTTT. It codes for CASSSQDPEGTWGEKLFF.

For the CDR3, the DNA is TGTGCCAGCAGTTACTCAATATGGCAGGCCCTGAACACCGGGGAGCTGTTTTTT. Translating gives CASSYSIWQALNTGELFF. The rearrangement uses TRBV6-2 or TRBV6-3 and TRBJ2-2; no definite D call. Germline CDR1 MNHEY, CDR2 SVGEGT. V was shortened by 0 bases and J by 1 base, with 15 bases between the two germline ends. This CDR3 has 18 residues.

This clone was recorded only once. The V gene is TRBV2, the J gene TRBJ2-3; D unclear. V was cut by 5 bases and J by 2 bases, with 11 bases left in between. The CDR3 is 14 amino acids. Germline V gene data show CDR1 as SNHLY and CDR2 as FYNNEI. Written as DNA, the CDR3 is TGTGCCAGCAGTTCTCCCTCCTTCACAGATACGCAGTATTTT. Translated: CASSSPSFTDTQYF. Variable domain in full (rest from reference TRBV2 and TRBJ2-3): EPEVTQTPSHQVTQMGQEVILRCVPISNHLYFYWYRQILGQKVEFLVSFYNNEISEKSEIFDDQFSVERPDGSNFTLKIRSTKLEDSAMYFCASSSPSFTDTQYFGPGTRLTVL.

J is TRBJ2-7 and V is TRBV5-1; D remains unclear. Germline assignment: CDR1 SGHRS and CDR2 YFSETQ. Trimming took 1 base from V and 6 from J, leaving 20 bases between them. The CDR3 spans 16 residues. The CDR3 loop reads CASSLQPSDPSSEQYF. The DNA for the CDR3 is TGCGCCAGCAGCTTGCAGCCGTCTGACCCTTCTTCCGAGCAGTACTTC.

V gene TRBV3-1 (or the pseudogene TRBV3-2) combines with J gene TRBJ2-7; TRBD2 agrees at 15 bases. CDR3 length: 17 residues. In germline, CDR1 is LGHDT, CDR2 YNNKEL (reference sequence). V was clipped by 5 bases and J by 1 base; unmatched bases: 6. In DNA form, the CDR3 reads TGTGCCAGCAGCAACCTGGGACTAGCGGGGGGTTCCTACGAGCAGTACTTC. Protein product: CASSNLGLAGGSYEQYF.

The chain is built from TRBV4-3 and TRBJ1-2; D is perhaps TRBD1 (5 bases). Trimming left V 1 base short and J 2 bases short, with 17 bases between. Germline assignment: CDR1 LGHNA and CDR2 YSLEER. This CDR3 spans 17 amino acids. The CDR3 DNA reads as TGCGCCAGCAGCCAAGCTTTGGTAGGGGCAGCCAACTATGGCTACACCTTC. This gives the protein CASSQALVGAANYGYTF.

The chain uses TRBV5-5 and TRBJ2-7; D is unclear. Trimming shortened V by 2 bases and J by 3 bases, and 3 bases separated the two germline ends. This CDR3 has 11 residues. CDR1 is SGHKS and CDR2 is YYEKEE in the germline V gene (reference sequence). CDR3 nucleotides: TGTGCCAGCAGCTTCGACTACGAGCAGTACTTC. This encodes CASSFDYEQYF.

In DNA form, the CDR3 reads TGTGCCAGCAGCCCCCTAGCGTATTTAGCGGGGAATGAGCAGTTCTTC. It codes for CASSPLAYLAGNEQFF. The rearrangement uses TRBV7-9 and TRBJ2-1; 8 nucleotides match TRBD2. Per germline, CDR1 SEHNR and CDR2 FQNEAQ (reference sequence). The length of the CDR3 is 16 residues. The ends lost 5 bases at V and 7 bases at J; junction bases unmatched: 13.